What follows are 8 T cell receptor beta chains derived from one specimen sequenced in a study of blood T cells in healthy people across ages. Primers used in a second PCR of about 7 to 12 cycles were a sample-barcoded 5' primer and a J-beta primer mix. TCRdb re-analysed the 5' RACE reads in MiXCR, keeping a single row per CDR3 protein. The profile shows about 670,000 distinct CDR3 sequences, approximately 52% of them singletons. The sequencing sample was made of blood. These receptors were taken from a woman aged 80 or over in good health.

This clonotype was counted at least ten times. The genes are TRBV10-3 and TRBJ2-7; D remains ambiguous. CDR3 size: 14 residues. Trimming cost V 0 bases and J 0 bases, with 6 bases left between them. Germline loops: CDR1 ENHRY, CDR2 SYGVKD. This CDR3 reads CAISESSSSYEQYF. As DNA, the CDR3 is TGTGCCATCAGTGAGTCGAGTAGCTCCTACGAGCAGTACTTC.

The J gene is TRBJ2-4, the V gene TRBV29-1; D is perhaps TRBD2 (6 bases). The J call may be mistaken, given a closer DNA end match to TRBJ2-7. In germline, CDR1 is SQVTM, CDR2 ANQGSEA. The CDR3 runs 13 residues. This CDR3 is CSVEGTGRYEQYF. CDR3 DNA sequence: TGCAGCGTTGAGGGTACGGGGAGGTACGAGCAGTACTTC.

The chain combines TRBV5-1 with TRBJ2-7; D is possibly TRBD1 or TRBD2 (5 bases each). Germline V gene sequence: CDR1 SGHRS, CDR2 YFSETQ. The CDR3 is made up of 14 amino acids. V was pared by 5 bases and J by 4 bases, with 16 bases between. This chain's CDR3 is CASRRAEGRYEQYF. DNA for the CDR3: TGCGCCAGCAGAAGGGCAGAGGGGCGGTACGAGCAGTACTTC.

J is TRBJ2-1 and V is TRBV27, with 11 bases that match TRBD2. Per germline, CDR1 MNHEY and CDR2 SMNVEV (reference sequence). The J segment lost 0 bases and the V segment lost 8 bases, leaving 9 bases of the junction unmatched. This CDR3 region has 17 residues. CDR3 DNA: TGTGCCAGCCTCGGGGCTAGCGGGAGGAACTCCTACAATGAGCAGTTCTTC. It is translated as CASLGASGRNSYNEQFF.

A word on this clonotype: A much larger clonotype is one base distant, so this may be a read error. The V and J genes are TRBV28 and TRBJ2-1; D may correspond to TRBD1 or TRBD2 (5 bases each). The CDR3 covers 15 residues. Germline V gene sequence: CDR1 MDHEN, CDR2 SYDVKM. V shed 2 bases and J shed 3 bases, with 11 bases lying between them. The CDR3 region is CASSLRGRDYNEQFF. DNA of the CDR3: TGTGCCAGCAGTTTACGGGGCCGAGACTACAATGAGCAGTTCTTC.

This clonotype occurred a few times. The chain is built from TRBV12-3 or TRBV12-4 and TRBJ2-2; tentatively, D is TRBD1 (6 bases). V was pared by 4 bases and J by 5 bases, with 11 bases between. The CDR3 runs 14 residues. The CDR3 sequence is CASSSRQATGELFF. The CDR3 nucleotides read TGTGCCAGCAGTTCCCGACAGGCTACCGGGGAGCTGTTTTTT.

The genes are TRBV5-4 and TRBJ2-1, with 9 bases lining up with TRBD1. This CDR3 is built from 20 residues. Per germline, CDR1 SGHNT and CDR2 YYREEE (reference sequence). V was pared by 4 bases and J by 0 bases, with 17 bases of the junction left unmatched. The CDR3 sequence is CASSPATGGTASSSYNEQFF. The DNA of the CDR3 is TGTGCCAGCAGCCCGGCGACAGGGGGTACAGCTTCGAGCTCCTACAATGAGCAGTTCTTC.

This clonotype was counted ten times or more. This chain uses TRBV7-2 with TRBJ1-1; D gene uncertain. CDR1 is SGHTA and CDR2 is FQGNSA in the germline V gene. This CDR3 is 13 amino acids long. The germline V and J ends were trimmed by 3 bases and 4 bases, with 9 bases remaining between them. CDR3 amino acids: CASSFSWVTEAFF. The CDR3 region has the DNA TGTGCCAGCAGCTTCAGCTGGGTCACTGAAGCTTTCTTT.